Listed below are T cell receptor beta chains from one sample, sequenced in a study of cytomegalovirus exposure and HLA in healthy donors. The data were produced by immunoSEQ multiplex PCR, yet TCRdb's version contains in-frame clones alone and is incomplete. Counted here are some 100,000 clones, more than 65% occurring once; the ten biggest clones make up over 4%. Sequencing was carried out using PBMCs. These receptors all stem from a woman aged 18-30 years in good health and CMV-seropositive. CDR3s include the opening cysteine and the closing phenylalanine or tryptophan. The order of the fields is J gene, V gene, CDR3 protein.

>TRBJ2-4|TRBV19
CASSIVASRVAKNIQYF
>TRBJ2-2|TRBV9
CASSEVSVTSNTGELFF
>TRBJ2-2|TRBV19
CASTELAGFHTGELFF
>TRBJ2-7|TRBV27
CATLPWAGYSYEQYF
>TRBJ2-1|TRBV19
CASSIMAGRYNEQFF
>TRBJ2-2|TRBV6-4
CASRAGGPVTGELFF
>TRBJ1-5|TRBV15
CATRTGIDQPQHF
>TRBJ2-2|TRBV27
CASSLSPYLWTALNTGELFF
>TRBJ2-2|TRBV6-4
CASSESQGTGELFF
>TRBJ2-2|TRBV9
CASSDGLADGWTGELFF
>TRBJ2-1|TRBV29-1
CSVGQGSGNEQFF
>TRBJ2-1|TRBV7-3
CASSLLGLAVSYNEQFF
>TRBJ1-1|TRBV18
CASSPMGRDEAFF
>TRBJ1-1|TRBV30
CAWSAGLQNTEAFF
>TRBJ2-3|TRBV5-1
CASSLALAVGTDTQYF
>TRBJ1-5|TRBV6-5
CASKGLYRDQPQHF
>TRBJ2-1|TRBV19
CATQGYNEQFF
>TRBJ2-1|TRBV19
CASSIGLAIDNEQFF
>TRBJ2-5|TRBV6-6
CASRRDREETQYF
>TRBJ1-4|TRBV7-8
CASSRDGGTNEKLFF
>TRBJ2-4|TRBV18
CASSPQRLAKNIQYF
>TRBJ1-4|TRBV28
CASFGPGEPNEKLFF
>TRBJ2-5|TRBV6-5
CASRGVYEETQYF
>TRBJ1-2|TRBV12-5
CASGPPAGGTGAYGYTF
>TRBJ2-5|TRBV19
CASSNGLAGGETQYF
>TRBJ2-3|TRBV9
CASSAGEDTQYF
>TRBJ1-2|TRBV6-5
CASSYIPGDYGYTF
>TRBJ1-2|TRBV15
CATSRDQEDRSYGYTF
>TRBJ1-5|TRBV9
CASSVDLWDSSGNQPQHF
>TRBJ2-7|TRBV7-9
CASRGTVQGSSYEQYF
>TRBJ2-1|TRBV21-1
CASSGAPGLASHEQFF
>TRBJ2-1|TRBV19
CASSAGYNEQFF
>TRBJ2-1|TRBV5-1
CASSLEVGPSGEQFF
>TRBJ2-7|TRBV6-1
CASGLSAYEQYF
>TRBJ2-7|TRBV10-2
CASSGAAFWDEQYF
>TRBJ1-1|TRBV28
CASRAGGTEAFF
>TRBJ1-1|TRBV28
CASSQGGGTEAFF
>TRBJ2-3|TRBV7-2
CASSSSTDTQYF
>TRBJ2-3|TRBV6-1
CASKSGRLSTDTQYF
>TRBJ2-7|TRBV5-4
CASSLGLAGGSEQYF
>TRBJ1-5|TRBV7-2
CASSTRQGSSNQPQHF
>TRBJ2-7|TRBV7-8
CASSLQGWSSYEQYF
>TRBJ2-7|TRBV9
CASSVGTGTYEQYF
>TRBJ2-3|TRBV7-9
CASSQVQGASTDTQYF
>TRBJ2-7|TRBV27
CASTSEVRDRVPREQYF
>TRBJ2-5|TRBV27
CASPSSETQYF
>TRBJ2-3|TRBV25-1
CASSGGQGGTDTQYF
>TRBJ1-5|TRBV7-9
CASSIQGSQPQHF
>TRBJ2-1|TRBV7-3
CASSSAGTGSDNEQFF